This T cell receptor beta chain is from a study of blood T cell repertoires in COVID-19. Study-level background: COVID-19 samples from acute and convalescent phases originated in the United States, Italy and Spain. Sample material is recorded as cDNA or gDNA derived from T cells, B-cell-depleted T cells, or PBMCs.

As processed by the authors: Amplification of reference gene primers provided the estimated nucleated cell counts. This table comes from immunoSEQ multiplex PCR, and its TCRdb copy is limited to in-frame clones, with some not included. For V, J and clone size, that table is used; D and trimming come from the DNA. The data contain 130,000 or so clones, 84% of them singletons. The CDR3 totals 14 residues. From germline, CDR1 is SGDLS and CDR2 YYNGEE. With 3 bases clipped from V and 7 bases from J, the junction kept 6 bases outside the gene matches. This TCR was sampled from a human donor in a cohort sampled during active COVID-19. The rearrangement uses TRBV9 and TRBJ2-7, with TRBD2 matching 11 bases. The specimen was peripheral blood. Here the CDR3 DNA reads TGTGCCAGCAGCGCGGGACTAGCGGCTGGGGAGCAGTACTTC. Its protein product is CASSAGLAAGEQYF.